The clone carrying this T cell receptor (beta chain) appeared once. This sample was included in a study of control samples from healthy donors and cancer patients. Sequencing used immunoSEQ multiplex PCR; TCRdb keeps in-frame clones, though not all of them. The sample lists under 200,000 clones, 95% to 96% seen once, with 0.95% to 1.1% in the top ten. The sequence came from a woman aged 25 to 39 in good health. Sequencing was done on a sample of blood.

The CDR3 DNA is TGTGCCTGGAGTGTCCGGGACAGGGGGCTATACGCGAACACCGGGGAGCTGTTTTTT. Translated, it gives CAWSVRDRGLYANTGELFF. The genes are TRBV30 and TRBJ2-2; 12 bases fit TRBD1. Germline assignment: CDR1 GTSNPN and CDR2 SVGIG (reference sequence). The CDR3 totals 19 residues. V lost 0 bases to trimming and J lost 0 bases; unmatched junction nucleotides: 8. Looking up the rest from reference TRBV30 and TRBJ2-2 gives the full variable domain: SQTIHQWPATLVQPVGSPLSLECTVEGTSNPNLYWYRQAAGRGLQLLFYSVGIGQISSEVPQNLSASRPQDRQFILSSKKLLLSDSGFYLCAWSVRDRGLYANTGELFFGEGSRLTVL.